A selection of T cell receptor beta chains follows, all from one sample in a study of blood T cell repertoires in COVID-19. Repertoires were generated with immunoSEQ multiplex PCR, while TCRdb's copy carries only in-frame clones and drops some. The table has approximately 300,000 clones, about 85% seen once. The sample was peripheral blood. These receptors originate from a human donor with COVID-19, enrolled during active disease. The donor label of this sample is uncertain. Each CDR3 is given with its conserved first and last residue. A D gene is named only where the DNA matches it firmly. Size values are once, few and many counts, or a class for expanded clones, and some rows have none.

V: TRBV11-2; size: -; J: TRBJ1-2; D: -; DNA: TGTGCCAGCAGCTTGGGTGGGCAAGACTATGGCTACACCTTC; CDR3: CASSLGGQDYGYTF
V: TRBV7-8; size: many; J: TRBJ2-2; D: -; DNA: TGTGCCAGCAGCTCGACACAGGGTACCGGGGAGCTGTTTTTT; CDR3: CASSSTQGTGELFF
V: TRBV28; size: few; J: TRBJ1-1; D: TRBD1; DNA: TGTGCCAGCAGTTGGGGGACCGGGACAGGGGTGAACACTGAAGCTTTCTTT; CDR3: CASSWGTGTGVNTEAFF
V: TRBV7-2; size: -; J: TRBJ2-1; D: TRBD2; DNA: TGTGCCAGCAGCTTAAGGTCTAGCGGGGGGGAGAGCTCCTACAATGAGCAGTTCTTC; CDR3: CASSLRSSGGESSYNEQFF
V: TRBV5-1; size: -; J: TRBJ2-2; D: TRBD2; DNA: TGCGCCAGCAGCATTCTTCTAGCGGGAGAATCCGGGGAGCTGTTTTTT; CDR3: CASSILLAGESGELFF
V: TRBV5-4; size: -; J: TRBJ1-2; D: -; DNA: TGTGCCAGCAGCTCCCGGGGAGTCGAAGGGTATGGCTACACCTTC; CDR3: CASSSRGVEGYGYTF
V: TRBV4-3; size: once; J: TRBJ1-2; D: -; DNA: TGCGCCAGCAGCCATCAGGGAAATAACTATGGCTACACCTTC; CDR3: CASSHQGNNYGYTF
V: TRBV4-1; size: -; J: TRBJ2-4; D: -; DNA: TGCGCCAGCAGCGTAACAGGGTTTGCAAACATTCAGTACTTC; CDR3: CASSVTGFANIQYF
V: TRBV5-1; size: -; J: TRBJ2-2; D: TRBD1; DNA: TGCGCCAGCAGCTTAAGACAGGGGGAAACCGGGGAGCTGTTTTTT; CDR3: CASSLRQGETGELFF
V: TRBV28; size: -; J: TRBJ2-1; D: TRBD2; DNA: TGTGCCAGCAGGCCCCCGGGACTAAGCAATGAGCAGTTCTTC; CDR3: CASRPPGLSNEQFF
V: TRBV19; size: -; J: TRBJ1-5; D: -; DNA: TGTGCCAGTAGCCCTAGCGGTTTTTATAGCAATCAGCCCCAGCATTTT; CDR3: CASSPSGFYSNQPQHF
V: TRBV5-1; size: -; J: TRBJ2-1; D: TRBD1; DNA: TGCGCCAGCAGCTCCGGACAGGGAGTTAGGTCCAATGAGCAGTTCTTC; CDR3: CASSSGQGVRSNEQFF
V: TRBV6-5; size: -; J: TRBJ1-1; D: TRBD1; DNA: TGTGCCAGCAGTAAACGGACAGGGAGCCCTTCCGAAGCTTTCTTT; CDR3: CASSKRTGSPSEAFF
V: TRBV19; size: once; J: TRBJ2-3; D: TRBD1; DNA: TGTGCCAGTAGAGACAGGGGCCCAGATACGCAGTATTTT; CDR3: CASRDRGPDTQYF
V: TRBV6-1; size: -; J: TRBJ1-3; D: -; DNA: TGTGCCAGCAGTGACAGCGGCGGTGGCACCATATATTTT; CDR3: CASSDSGGGTIYF
V: TRBV29-1; size: -; J: TRBJ1-3; D: TRBD1; DNA: TGCGGTGGGACAGCAAGCTCTGGAAACACCATATATTTT; CDR3: CGGTASSGNTIYF
V: TRBV7-2; size: -; J: TRBJ1-2; D: -; DNA: TGTGCCAGCAGCGGCCGGGACACGCGGTATGGCTACACCTTC; CDR3: CASSGRDTRYGYTF
V: TRBV28; size: -; J: TRBJ1-5; D: -; DNA: TGTGCCAGCAGTTCACAGGGTAACAATCAGCCCCAGCATTTT; CDR3: CASSSQGNNQPQHF
V: TRBV18; size: -; J: TRBJ2-6; D: -; DNA: TGTGCCAGCTCACCCACTAGAAGGGCTGGGGCCAACGTCCTGACTTTC; CDR3: CASSPTRRAGANVLTF
V: TRBV20-1; size: -; J: TRBJ2-7; D: TRBD2; DNA: TGCAGTGCTAGTGCGACTAGCGGGAGAACCTACGAGCAGTACTTC; CDR3: CSASATSGRTYEQYF
V: TRBV9; size: -; J: TRBJ1-6; D: -; DNA: TGTGCCAGCAGCGTGTCGGCCAGGGAGGGGTCACCCCTCCACTTT; CDR3: CASSVSAREGSPLHF
V: TRBV10-3; size: -; J: TRBJ2-3; D: TRBD1; DNA: TGTGCCATCAGTCGGACAGGGGACACAGATACGCAGTATTTT; CDR3: CAISRTGDTDTQYF
V: TRBV6-6; size: -; J: TRBJ1-1; D: -; DNA: TGTGCCAGCAGTTGGACTGGGGGAGGAACTGAAGCTTTCTTT; CDR3: CASSWTGGGTEAFF
V: TRBV5-4; size: few; J: TRBJ1-6; D: -; DNA: TGTGCCAGCAGCCCGGGGGGGCCTTCTAATTCACCCCTCCACTTT; CDR3: CASSPGGPSNSPLHF
V: TRBV2; size: -; J: TRBJ2-7; D: TRBD2; DNA: TGTGCCAGCAGGTGGCTAGCGGGGACCTACGAGCAGTACTTC; CDR3: CASRWLAGTYEQYF
V: TRBV5-1; size: -; J: TRBJ1-2; D: TRBD1; DNA: TGCGCCAGCAGCTCTACCCCGGGACAGGGCTACACCTTC; CDR3: CASSSTPGQGYTF
V: TRBV27; size: -; J: TRBJ1-4; D: -; DNA: TGTGCCAGCAGTTTCGAGACAGGCCCAACTAATGAAAAACTGTTTTTT; CDR3: CASSFETGPTNEKLFF